This T cell receptor beta chain was sequenced in a study of human T cells and chemical hapten exposure. Study results and limitations: With regard to DPC sensitization, TCRs above 1 in 1000 frequency did not change. The count of PT1 expanded TCRs correlated positively with patch test score.

Time point defined: pre-sensitization, week 0. Treatment: therapeutic diphenylcyclopropenone sensitization with weekly scalp DPC. Extraction of total RNA was performed on unfractionated whole blood. The table lists this clonotype with a few counts. Its antigen is as yet unknown. With 4 bases clipped from V and 5 bases from J, the junction kept 5 bases outside the gene matches. The CDR3 contains 15 residues. During construction of the library, unique molecular identifiers were attached to individual cDNA molecules for quantitative, reproducible TCR counting. TCRdb reprocessed the RACE reads with MiXCR, giving one entry per CDR3 protein. The sample consists of approximately 77,000 distinct CDR3 sequences, approximately 15% of them appearing once.

The specimen was whole blood, collected in connection with sensitization to the hapten diphenylcyclopropenone (DPC). The rearrangement joins TRBV12-3 or TRBV12-4 to TRBJ1-4; 9 bases agree with TRBD1. This TCR was recovered from a woman between 45 and 60 years old with alopecia areata. Some clones in this sample may be carry-over from other donors' samples. CDR3 in amino acids: CASSSSGTGNEKLFF. CDR3 coding DNA: TGTGCCAGCAGTTCATCCGGGACAGGGAATGAAAAACTGTTTTTT.